This TCR beta chain was observed in a study of regulatory T cells in long-lasting Graves disease. Trimming stripped 4 bases from V and 2 bases from J, with 21 bases between. The germline gives CDR1 LNHNV, CDR2 YYDKDF (reference sequence). CDR3 size: 18 residues. For this clonotype: Its antigen is unknown.

With iRepertoire HTBI primers and Arm-PCR of CDR3 regions, TCR beta libraries were built. TCRdb analysed the multiplex PCR reads with MiXCR anew, one entry per CDR3 protein. The sample includes 600,000 to 850,000 distinct CDR3 sequences, 30% of them seen just once. Study conclusions and caveats: Because few samples were included, accuracy may have been lower.

The sample's time point: persistent/refractory GD, antithyroid drugs over 5 years with positive TRAb. The TCR library was prepared using RNA isolated from PBMCs. Investigators report Graves' disease was diagnosed under American Thyroid Association guidelines. The sequence was collected from a female donor with Graves disease. Here the sequenced sample was peripheral blood mononuclear cells (PBMCs), taken when the disease was refractory, from a patient treated with antithyroid drugs. This rearrangement joins TRBV15 to TRBJ1-5; D unresolved. The CDR3 nucleotides read TGTGCCACCAGCATAAGAGGTGCAGGCGGCGCCGGCAATCAGCCCCAGCATTTT. This sequence encodes CATSIRGAGGAGNQPQHF.